What follows are 17 T cell receptor beta chains derived from one specimen sequenced in a study of CXCR3-negative and CXCR3-positive naive CD8 T cells. The authors prepared UMI-labeled TRB cDNA libraries by 5' RACE. One entry per CDR3 protein, without DNA, is what TCRdb gives after re-calling the 5' RACE reads. This sample's clone table lists about 130,000 distinct CDR3 sequences. Sequences were obtained from naive CXCR3- CD8+ T cells from blood. Regarding subset: CD45RO-CCR7+CD27+CD95- naive CD8+ T cells lacking CXCR3 (TNR3-). The receptors were gathered from a human donor in good health. Some clones in this sample may be carry-over from other donors' samples.

The chain has TRBV19 and TRBJ2-3; TCRdb's D gene call, TRBD1, goes unchecked for lack of DNA. Germline V gives CDR1 LNHDA, CDR2 SQIVND (reference sequence). CDR3 length: 16 residues. The CDR3 sequence: CASSPSATGFTDTQYF.

This chain connects TRBV6-6 to TRBJ2-2. The CDR3 length is 15 residues. The V gene's germline CDR1 is MNHNY and CDR2 SVGAGI (reference sequence). CDR3: CASSYRGYGTGELFF.

The rearrangement uses TRBV5-5 and TRBJ1-1; with no DNA, the TCRdb D assignment of TRBD1 cannot be verified. The CDR3 has 14 residues. Germline loops: CDR1 SGHKS, CDR2 YYEKEE (reference sequence). CDR3 amino acids: CASSLWTGSDEAFF.

The chain employs TRBV14 and TRBJ1-1. CDR1 and CDR2 (germline): SGHDN, FVKESK. The CDR3 totals 14 residues. CDR3 region: CASSPWRLNTEAFF.

This chain uses TRBV25-1 with TRBJ2-5; with no DNA, the TCRdb D assignment of TRBD1 cannot be verified. This CDR3 region has 14 residues. Per germline, CDR1 MGHDK and CDR2 SYGVNS. The CDR3: CASSEWAGQETQYF.

The V and J genes are TRBV12-3 or TRBV12-4 and TRBJ2-3; TCRdb calls TRBD2, which cannot be checked without DNA. The length of the CDR3 is 17 residues. The CDR3 protein is CASSSASGRMRGDTQYF.

This chain joins TRBV2 and TRBJ2-7; the TRBD1 assignment by TCRdb is unverifiable without DNA. The germline CDR1 and CDR2 sequences are SNHLY and FYNNEI. This CDR3 is built from 14 residues. The CDR3 here is CASSARPGLDEQYF.

V is TRBV28 and J is TRBJ2-5; TCRdb's D call of TRBD2 is untestable without DNA. The V gene's germline CDR1 is MDHEN and CDR2 SYDVKM. This CDR3 contains 15 residues. CDR3 protein: CASSLRLALGETQYF.

This sequence joins TRBV9 and TRBJ2-1; the D call from TCRdb, TRBD2, cannot be confirmed without DNA. Germline CDR1 reads SGDLS; CDR2 reads YYNGEE. The length of the CDR3 is 16 residues. CDR3 loop: CASSVEPAGMNNEQFF.

The chain is built from TRBV5-1 and TRBJ2-1; no DNA is available, so the TRBD1 call from TCRdb remains unchecked. The germline V gene has CDR1 SGHRS and CDR2 YFSETQ. This CDR3 is built from 14 residues. The CDR3 loop reads CASSSDRADNEQFF.

The J gene is TRBJ2-1, the V gene TRBV29-1; TCRdb's D call, TRBD2, is unchecked because there is no DNA. The V gene's germline CDR1 is SQVTM and CDR2 ANQGSEA. The CDR3 totals 12 residues. CDR3: CSVEVTAGAEFF.

The chain recombines TRBV4-1 with TRBJ2-1; the D call from TCRdb, TRBD2, cannot be confirmed without DNA. This CDR3 has 18 residues. CDR1 and CDR2 (germline): MGHRA, YSYEKL. The CDR3 reads CASSQPRTSGDANNEQFF.

The chain carries TRBV11-2 and TRBJ2-1; TCRdb outputs TRBD1, but without DNA this stays unchecked. There are 16 residues in the CDR3. Germline CDR1 SGHAT, CDR2 FQNNGV. The chain's CDR3 is CASSLVQWGADNEQFF.

The rearrangement links TRBV11-2 to TRBJ2-3; TCRdb reports TRBD2, a call that lacks DNA to check it against. Germline values: CDR1 SGHAT, CDR2 FQNNGV. The CDR3 runs 16 residues. The chain's CDR3 is CASSLGRSQDPDTQYF.

The J gene is TRBJ2-7, the V gene TRBV2; TCRdb outputs TRBD2, but without DNA this stays unchecked. Germline loops: CDR1 SNHLY, CDR2 FYNNEI. The CDR3 extends over 14 amino acids. The CDR3 here is CASSPGTTIYEQYF.

V is TRBV13 and J is TRBJ1-1; TCRdb lists TRBD1, though no DNA is available to test this call. The length of the CDR3 is 15 residues. Per the germline V gene, CDR1 is PRHDT and CDR2 is FYEKMQ (reference sequence). Here the CDR3 reads CASSPLQGYGTEAFF.

The chain is built from TRBV29-1 and TRBJ2-7. CDR1 is SQVTM and CDR2 is ANQGSEA in the germline V gene. This CDR3 is 13 amino acids long. This chain's CDR3 is CSVVGGRADEQYF.